The T cell receptor (beta chain) described here comes from a study of read filtering for tumor transcriptome and immune sequencing. Study overall: RNA-seq yielded only roughly 75 to 1,300 TCR reads, IR-seq about 4 to 10.27 million.

This clonotype was recorded many times. The antigen remains undetermined. The library was built from roughly 400 ng RNA with molecular barcoded adaptors for alpha/delta and beta/gamma chains. TCRdb recomputed calls from the reads with MiXCR, one row per CDR3 protein. Of 60,000 to 80,000 distinct CDR3 sequences listed, approximately 15% were seen once; the top ten hold 45%. General study points: Compared with RNA-seq, IR-seq gave much higher clonotype depth and reliability. Without single-read clonotypes, shared clonotype proportions correlated more between IR-seq and RNA-seq.

The germline V and J ends were trimmed by 5 bases and 2 bases, with 20 bases remaining between them. There are 17 residues in the CDR3. The germline gives CDR1 SGHTA, CDR2 FQGTGA. This clonotype was obtained from a donor at least 40 years old with multiple myeloma. Sequencing used a population of CD138-negative cells sorted from bone marrow. The rearrangement uses TRBV7-3 and TRBJ2-3; D possibly matches TRBD1 or TRBD2 (7 bases each). The CDR3 DNA is TGTGCCAGCAGCCAGACGCAGGGGGGGAGACACACAGATACGCAGTATTTT. Translation gives CASSQTQGGRHTDTQYF.